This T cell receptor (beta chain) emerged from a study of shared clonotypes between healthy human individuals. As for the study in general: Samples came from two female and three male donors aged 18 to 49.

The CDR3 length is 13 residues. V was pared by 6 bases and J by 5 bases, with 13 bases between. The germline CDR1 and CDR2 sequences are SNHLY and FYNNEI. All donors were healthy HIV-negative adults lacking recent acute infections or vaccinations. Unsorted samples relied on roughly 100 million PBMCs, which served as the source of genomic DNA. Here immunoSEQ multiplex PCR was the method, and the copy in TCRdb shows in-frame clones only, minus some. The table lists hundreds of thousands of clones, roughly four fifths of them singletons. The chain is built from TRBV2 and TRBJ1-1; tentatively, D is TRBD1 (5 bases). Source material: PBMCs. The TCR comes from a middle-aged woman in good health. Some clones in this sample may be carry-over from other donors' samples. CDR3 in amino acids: CASRGDGWTEAFF. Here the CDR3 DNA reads TGTGCCAGCAGGGGGGACGGGTGGACTGAAGCTTTCTTT. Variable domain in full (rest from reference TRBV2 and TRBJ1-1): EPEVTQTPSHQVTQMGQEVILRCVPISNHLYFYWYRQILGQKVEFLVSFYNNEISEKSEIFDDQFSVERPDGSNFTLKIRSTKLEDSAMYFCASRGDGWTEAFFGQGTRLTVV.